Shown below are 10 T cell receptor beta chains from a single sample sequenced in a study of cytomegalovirus exposure and HLA in healthy donors. The PCR employed 60 Vbeta primers together with 13 Jbeta primers. Profiling relied on immunoSEQ multiplex PCR, and the TCRdb table lists in-frame clones only, not all of them. This table holds 90,000 to 120,000 clones, about three quarters found once. The material sequenced was PBMCs. The receptors were sampled from a man between 60 and 75 years old in good health and CMV-seropositive.

J is TRBJ1-1 and V is TRBV7-8, with 9 bases aligning to TRBD1. This CDR3 is 13 amino acids long. Germline values: CDR1 SGHVS, CDR2 FQNEAQ. V dropped 4 bases and J dropped 10; count of bases not matched to a gene: 7. The CDR3 sequence is CASSSPPDRGAFF. Here the CDR3 DNA reads TGTGCCAGCAGCTCCCCCCCGGACAGGGGAGCTTTCTTT. The complete variable domain, with remaining parts taken from reference TRBV7-8 and TRBJ1-1, reads GAGVSQSPRYKVAKRGQDVALRCDPISGHVSLFWYQQALGQGPEFLTYFQNEAQLDKSGLPSDRFFAERPEGSVSTLKIQRTQQEDSAVYLCASSSPPDRGAFFGQGTRLTVV.

This chain links TRBV4-3 with TRBJ2-5, with 8 bases identical to TRBD1. Near its end, the DNA agrees better with TRBJ2-7, so the J call may be wrong. The CDR3 loop spans 15 amino acids. Looked up from germline, CDR1 is LGHNA and CDR2 is YSLEER. CDR3 protein: CASSHVDRGAYEQYF. CDR3 DNA: TGCGCCAGCAGCCATGTTGACAGGGGAGCCTACGAGCAGTACTTC.

This chain connects TRBV5-5 to TRBJ1-2; the D is unclear. This CDR3 comprises 14 residues. Germline CDR1 is SGHKS and CDR2 is YYEKEE (reference sequence). Trimming removed 6 bases from V and 0 bases from J, with 12 bases in between. In nucleotides, the CDR3 is TGTGCCAGCACCCCCGGGAGAGCTAACTATGGCTACACCTTC. Its translation is CASTPGRANYGYTF. Together with reference TRBV5-5 and TRBJ1-2, the CDR3 gives the full variable domain: DAGVTQSPTHLIKTRGQQVTLRCSPISGHKSVSWYQQVLGQGPQFIFQYYEKEERGRGNFPDRFSARQFPNYSSELNVNALLLGDSALYLCASTPGRANYGYTFGSGTRLTVV.

The chain has TRBV19 and TRBJ2-1; 9 bases are a match to TRBD1. The J segment lost 9 bases and the V segment lost 6 bases, leaving 9 bases of the junction unmatched. The CDR3 covers 14 residues. CDR1 and CDR2 (germline): LNHDA, SQIVND (reference sequence). CDR3 residues: CASRRQGGPGEQFF. The DNA of the CDR3 is TGTGCCAGTAGACGACAGGGGGGACCCGGTGAGCAGTTCTTC.

CDR3 DNA: TGTGCCAGCAGCCGATCCGGGACAGCTTTTCCCTCCTACGAGCAGTACTTC. Its protein product is CASSRSGTAFPSYEQYF. The gene calls are TRBV11-1 and TRBJ2-7; 7 bases match TRBD1. Germline V lookup: CDR1 SGHAT, CDR2 FQDESV (reference sequence). J lost 0 bases, V lost 5 bases, and 13 bases had no gene match. This CDR3 is built from 17 residues.

The rearrangement links TRBV7-5 to TRBJ1-6; the D segment call TRBD1 is taken from the table without a DNA check. TRBV7-5 counts as a pseudogene. CDR3 length: 16 amino acids. The CDR3 nucleotides read TGTGTCAGAAGTCAACAGGGGGCGTTAGACAATTCACCCCTCCACTTT. Protein sequence: CVRSQQGALDNSPLHF.

V gene TRBV28 combines with J gene TRBJ1-2; D is possibly TRBD1 (5 bases). Germline CDR1 is MDHEN and CDR2 is SYDVKM. The V gene lost 3 bases and the J gene lost 4 bases, with 9 bases spanning the gap. This CDR3 contains 13 residues. CDR3 nucleotide sequence: TGTGCCAGCAGTTTGGGGCAGAGCTATGGCTACACCTTC. It specifies CASSLGQSYGYTF.

The DNA of the CDR3 is TGTGCCAGCAGTGGCGGGGACGTTGCGAATGAAAAACTGTTTTTT. Translation: CASSGGDVANEKLFF. The chain employs TRBV6-6 and TRBJ1-4, with D perhaps matching TRBD1 (5 bases). With 5 bases removed from V and 5 bases from J, the gap between germline ends came to 15 bases. The CDR3 is 15 amino acids. In germline, CDR1 is MNHNY, CDR2 SVGAGI (reference sequence).

This chain connects TRBV9 to TRBJ1-1, with D unresolved. The germline gives CDR1 SGDLS, CDR2 YYNGEE. The CDR3 extends over 14 amino acids. Trimming took off 0 bases at V and 4 bases at J, with 10 bases between the two ends. The CDR3 DNA follows: TGTGCCAGCAGCGTAGCGATGGCGGGCACTGAAGCTTTCTTT. This gives the protein CASSVAMAGTEAFF.

This clone was observed a handful of times. The chain is built from TRBV19 and TRBJ1-4, with D perhaps TRBD1 (6 bases). V shed 10 bases and J shed 5 bases, with 14 bases lying between them. The CDR3 consists of 13 residues. Per germline, CDR1 LNHDA and CDR2 SQIVND (reference sequence). The CDR3 DNA reads TGTGCCACTTCGGACAGATCAAATGAAAAACTGTTTTTT. Residues: CATSDRSNEKLFF.